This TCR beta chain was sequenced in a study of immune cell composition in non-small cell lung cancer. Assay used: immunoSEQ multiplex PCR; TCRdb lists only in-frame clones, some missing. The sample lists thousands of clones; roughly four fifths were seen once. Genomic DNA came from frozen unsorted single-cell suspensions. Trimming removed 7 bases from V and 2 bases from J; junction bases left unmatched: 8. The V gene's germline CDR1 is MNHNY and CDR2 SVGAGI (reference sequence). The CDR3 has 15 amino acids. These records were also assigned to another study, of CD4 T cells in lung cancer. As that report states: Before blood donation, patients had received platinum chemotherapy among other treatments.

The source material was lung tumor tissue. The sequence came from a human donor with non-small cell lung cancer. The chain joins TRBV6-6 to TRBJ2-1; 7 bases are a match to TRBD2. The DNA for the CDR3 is TGTGCCAGCACTCTCCCTAGCGGCACCTACAATGAGCAGTTCTTC. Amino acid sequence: CASTLPSGTYNEQFF.